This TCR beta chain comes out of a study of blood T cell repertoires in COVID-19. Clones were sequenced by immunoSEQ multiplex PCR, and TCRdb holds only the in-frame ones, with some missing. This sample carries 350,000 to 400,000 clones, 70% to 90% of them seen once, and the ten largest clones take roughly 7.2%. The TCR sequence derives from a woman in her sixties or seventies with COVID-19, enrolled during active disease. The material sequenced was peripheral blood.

The CDR3 sequence: CASSLDIPMGANVLTF. CDR3 bases: TGTGCCAGCAGCTTGGACATTCCGATGGGGGCCAACGTCCTGACTTTC. This chain links TRBV7-9 with TRBJ2-6, with D tentatively TRBD1 (5 bases). The CDR3 consists of 16 residues. The germline V gene has CDR1 SEHNR and CDR2 FQNEAQ (reference sequence). Trimming took off 3 bases at V and 4 bases at J, with 13 bases between the two ends.